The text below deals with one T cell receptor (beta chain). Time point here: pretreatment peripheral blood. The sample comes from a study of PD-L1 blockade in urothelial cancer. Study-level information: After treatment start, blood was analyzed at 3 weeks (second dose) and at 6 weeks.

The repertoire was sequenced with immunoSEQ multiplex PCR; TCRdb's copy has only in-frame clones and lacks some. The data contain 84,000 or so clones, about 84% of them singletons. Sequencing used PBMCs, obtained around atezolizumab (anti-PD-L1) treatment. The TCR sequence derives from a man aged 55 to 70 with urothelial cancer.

The CDR3 loop reads CASSPFGGPSNQPQHF. CDR3 in DNA: TGTGCCAGCAGTCCCTTCGGGGGACCTAGCAATCAGCCCCAGCATTTT. The chain joins TRBV27 to TRBJ1-5, with D maybe TRBD1 (5 bases). The CDR3 runs 16 residues. From germline, CDR1 is MNHEY and CDR2 SMNVEV (reference sequence). V gave up 5 bases and J gave up 0 bases, with 14 bases separating them.